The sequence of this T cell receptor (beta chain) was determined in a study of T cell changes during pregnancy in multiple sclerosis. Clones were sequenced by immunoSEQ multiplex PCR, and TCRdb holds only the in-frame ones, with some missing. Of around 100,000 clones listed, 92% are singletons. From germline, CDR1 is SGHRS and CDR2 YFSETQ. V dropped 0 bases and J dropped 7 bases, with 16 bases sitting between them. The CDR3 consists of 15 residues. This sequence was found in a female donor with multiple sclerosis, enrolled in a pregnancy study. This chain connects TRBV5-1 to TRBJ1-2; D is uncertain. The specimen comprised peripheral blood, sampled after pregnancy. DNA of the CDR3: TGCGCCAGCAGCTTGGAGCTTTCGTCGTATGGTGGCTACACCTTC. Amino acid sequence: CASSLELSSYGGYTF.